The source of this T cell receptor beta chain is a study of long-term antiretroviral therapy in people with HIV. Findings and limits, study-wide: Despite increasing after ART, diversity remained lower than that of transplant donor controls.

CDR3 size: 11 residues. The V segment lost 7 bases and the J segment 4 bases; nucleotides outside the gene matches: 2. Germline CDR1 SQVTM, CDR2 ANQGSEA. Survey-level immunoSEQ v3.0 assays were run. The assay was immunoSEQ multiplex PCR, and TCRdb's table has in-frame clones only and misses some. This table holds fewer than 35,000 clones, 83% found once. Concerning this clone: Antigen specificity is unknown.

From each donor, at least one pre-ART PBMC sample and at least two post-ART PBMC samples were obtained. Participants who had HIV were, without exception, treated in the United States. Until DNA extraction, the samples held between roughly 0.9-10 million cryopreserved PBMC. The TCR was taken from a man between 18 and 35 years old with HIV. The starting material was unsorted PBMCs, obtained 0.4 years before starting antiretroviral therapy. The chain has TRBV29-1 and TRBJ1-2; 8 bases align to TRBD1. In nucleotides, the CDR3 is TGCAGCGCTGACAGGGGCTATGGCTACACCTTC. Amino acids: CSADRGYGYTF.